This passage covers 32 T cell receptor beta chains from one sample sequenced in a study of shared clonotypes between healthy human individuals. Sequencing was performed with immunoSEQ multiplex PCR; in TCRdb, only in-frame clones are kept and a portion is missing. The sample contains about 2.1 million clones, just under 95% of which appear only once. Terminally differentiated effector memory CD45RA+ cells were excluded by CCR7 positive selection of CD45RO-negative cells. The sequencing sample was made of naive CD8+ T cells from PBMCs. The receptor set was obtained from a man between 18 and 29 years old in good health. Some clones in this sample may be carry-over from other donors' samples.

Only a few counts were recorded for this clone. This chain uses TRBV25-1 with TRBJ1-5; D gene ambiguous. Trimming pared 4 bases from V and 5 bases from J, leaving 15 bases between. The CDR3 sequence is 15 residues long. Germline V CDR1 and CDR2: MGHDK, SYGVNS. The chain's CDR3 is CASSGVGEGDQPQHF. CDR3 coding DNA: TGTGCCAGCAGTGGGGTCGGGGAGGGAGATCAGCCCCAGCATTTT.

The chain links TRBV27 to TRBJ2-2; TRBD2 is a possible D gene (6 bases). The CDR3 is 15 amino acids. CDR1 MNHEY and CDR2 SMNVEV come from the germline V gene (reference sequence). The V end lost 6 bases, the J end lost 6 bases, and 17 bases lay between the germline ends. The chain's CDR3 is CASSRGTTSSGELFF. The CDR3 DNA reads as TGTGCCAGCAGCCGCGGGACGACGTCATCCGGGGAGCTGTTTTTT.

This chain connects TRBV9 to TRBJ2-7; 10 nucleotides line up with TRBD2. V lost 1 base, J lost 2 bases, and 3 bases stayed unmatched. This CDR3 comprises 15 residues. The germline gives CDR1 SGDLS, CDR2 YYNGEE. The CDR3 protein is CASSVIAGGPYEQYF. In nucleotides, the CDR3 is TGTGCCAGCAGCGTAATAGCGGGAGGTCCCTACGAGCAGTACTTC.

The chain joins TRBV5-1 to TRBJ2-3, with 8 bases that match TRBD2. The CDR3 sequence is 17 residues long. V was pared by 0 bases and J by 2 bases, with 8 bases of the junction left unmatched. CDR1 and CDR2 (germline): SGHRS, YFSETQ. CDR3 loop: CASSLELAGGPTDTQYF. The DNA for the CDR3 is TGCGCCAGCAGCTTGGAGCTAGCGGGTGGGCCCACAGATACGCAGTATTTT. Filled out from reference TRBV5-1 and TRBJ2-3, the complete variable domain reads KAGVTQTPRYLIKTRGQQVTLSCSPISGHRSVSWYQQTPGQGLQFLFEYFSETQRNKGNFPGRFSGRQFSNSRSEMNVSTLELGDSALYLCASSLELAGGPTDTQYFGPGTRLTVL.

The V call is TRBV7-9, the J call TRBJ2-7; 8 bases line up with TRBD2. The CDR3 covers 12 residues. Trimming cost V 5 bases and J 6 bases; bases outside gene matches: 3. Germline CDR1 SEHNR, CDR2 FQNEAQ (reference sequence). The CDR3 loop reads CASSESGSEQYF. The CDR3, as DNA: TGTGCCAGCAGCGAGAGCGGGAGCGAGCAGTACTTC. The full variable domain, in which reference TRBV7-9 and TRBJ2-7 provide the parts outside the CDR3, is DTGVSQNPRHKITKRGQNVTFRCDPISEHNRLYWYRQTLGQGPEFLTYFQNEAQLEKSRLLSDRFSAERPKGSFSTLEIQRTEQGDSAMYLCASSESGSEQYFGPGTRLTVT.

This rearrangement joins TRBV27 to TRBJ2-1, with D uncertain. V lost 8 bases to trimming and J lost 0 bases, with 8 bases between them. The CDR3 has 13 residues. Looked up from germline, CDR1 is MNHEY and CDR2 is SMNVEV (reference sequence). CDR3 region: CASGMSSYNEQFF. CDR3 sequence (DNA): TGTGCCAGCGGCATGAGCTCCTACAATGAGCAGTTCTTC.

A remark on this clone: The sample contains more than one DNA sequence encoding this CDR3. CDR3 nucleotide sequence: TGTGCCAGTAGTATAGGGGCAGGCTCCTACAATGAGCAGTTCTTC. Translated: CASSIGAGSYNEQFF. The chain recombines TRBV19 with TRBJ2-1; D call uncertain. The CDR3 is 15 amino acids. Germline values: CDR1 LNHDA, CDR2 SQIVND (reference sequence). The V end lost 1 base, the J end lost 0 bases, and 7 bases lay between the germline ends.

This chain uses TRBV28 with TRBJ2-1; 9 nucleotides align to TRBD2. Per the germline V gene, CDR1 is MDHEN and CDR2 is SYDVKM. This CDR3 contains 16 residues. With 4 bases clipped from V and 2 bases from J, the junction kept 6 bases outside the gene matches. CDR3 residues: CASSSPGGRAYNEQFF. As DNA, the CDR3 is TGTGCCAGCAGTTCCCCTGGCGGGAGGGCCTACAATGAGCAGTTCTTC.

V gene TRBV2 combines with J gene TRBJ2-7; no definite D call. The CDR3 sequence is 13 residues long. Looked up from germline, CDR1 is SNHLY and CDR2 is FYNNEI. Trimming took off 7 bases at V and 4 bases at J, with 14 bases between the two ends. CDR3 loop: CASTELMGYEQYF. CDR3 bases: TGTGCCAGCACGGAGTTGATGGGGTACGAGCAGTACTTC.

V and J are TRBV15 and TRBJ2-1; D unclear. CDR1 and CDR2 from the germline V gene are LNHNV and YYDKDF (reference sequence). CDR3 length: 12 amino acids. V lost 6 bases to trimming and J lost 8 bases, with 11 bases between them. This CDR3 is CATRGGFHEQFF. DNA for the CDR3: TGTGCCACCAGGGGTGGCTTTCATGAGCAGTTCTTC.

The DNA for the CDR3 is TGCGCCAGCAGCGCACTCGCCGGGACAGGGGCAGGGTTCACTGAAGCTTTCTTT. This sequence encodes CASSALAGTGAGFTEAFF. The chain employs TRBV5-1 and TRBJ1-1, with 10 nucleotides matching TRBD1. The CDR3 extends over 18 amino acids. Unmatched junction bases numbered 16, after V lost 4 bases and J lost 4 bases. Looked up from germline, CDR1 is SGHRS and CDR2 is YFSETQ.

The chain has TRBV5-6 and TRBJ2-2, with 8 bases aligning to TRBD1. V lost 4 bases and J lost 2; bases outside the gene matches: 1. The CDR3 covers 14 residues. The germline V gene encodes CDR1 SGHDT and CDR2 YYEEEE. CDR3 coding DNA: TGTGCCAGCAGCGGACAGGGTAACACCGGGGAGCTGTTTTTT. This encodes CASSGQGNTGELFF.

The J gene is TRBJ2-7, the V gene TRBV27; D is unresolved. The V end was cut by 0 bases, the J end by 0 bases, with 12 bases between. Germline V gives CDR1 MNHEY, CDR2 SMNVEV (reference sequence). This CDR3 region has 16 residues. The CDR3, as DNA: TGTGCCAGCAGTTTATCGACTTCGGGCGTCTCCTACGAGCAGTACTTC. Translating gives CASSLSTSGVSYEQYF.

The chain couples TRBV9 to TRBJ2-2; 10 nucleotides agree with TRBD1. The V segment lost 3 bases and the J segment 6 bases; nucleotides outside the gene matches: 8. CDR1 and CDR2 (germline): SGDLS, YYNGEE. This CDR3 has 16 amino acids. Here the CDR3 DNA reads TGTGCCAGCAGCGCCCGACAGGGGGCCGCCGCCGGGGAGCTGTTTTTT. Translating it yields CASSARQGAAAGELFF.

The chain combines TRBV15 with TRBJ2-7; D remains ambiguous. The V end lost 0 bases, the J end lost 0 bases, and 9 bases lay between the germline ends. Germline values: CDR1 LNHNV, CDR2 YYDKDF (reference sequence). This CDR3 has 15 amino acids. This chain's CDR3 is CATSRDGLSSYEQYF. The CDR3 DNA is TGTGCCACCAGCAGAGATGGATTGAGCTCCTACGAGCAGTACTTC.

The V gene is TRBV7-9, the J gene TRBJ1-2; a weak D match, TRBD1 (5 bases). Germline CDR1 SEHNR, CDR2 FQNEAQ (reference sequence). The CDR3 sequence is 13 residues long. V lost 5 bases and J lost 6, with 13 bases in between. The CDR3 here is CASSDGGANGYTF. The CDR3 bases are TGTGCCAGCAGCGACGGAGGGGCCAATGGCTACACCTTC.

The chain links TRBV6-5 to TRBJ1-6, with 11 positions matching TRBD1. The CDR3 consists of 14 residues. CDR1 and CDR2 (germline): MNHEY, SVGAGI. The J segment lost 10 bases and the V segment lost 7 bases, leaving 6 bases of the junction unmatched. The CDR3 DNA is TGTGCCAGCAAACGGGACAGGGGGTTCTCACCCCTCCACTTT. Translation: CASKRDRGFSPLHF.

The J gene is TRBJ2-7, the V gene TRBV14; D may be TRBD1 (6 bases). Per the germline V gene, CDR1 is SGHDN and CDR2 is FVKESK. V gave up 5 bases and J gave up 3 bases, with 14 bases separating them. The CDR3 runs 14 residues. Written as DNA, the CDR3 is TGTGCCAGCAGCTCGAACAGGGTCTTCTACGAGCAGTACTTC. This gives the protein CASSSNRVFYEQYF.

The genes are TRBV2 and TRBJ2-2, with 7 positions matching TRBD1. The CDR3 is 16 residues long. Trimming cost V 4 bases and J 0 bases; bases outside gene matches: 5. Germline V gene sequence: CDR1 SNHLY, CDR2 FYNNEI. The CDR3 bases are TGTGCCAGCAGTGGACGGACAGGCACGAACACCGGGGAGCTGTTTTTT. Its protein is CASSGRTGTNTGELFF.

This clone was seen just once. The rearrangement uses TRBV28 and TRBJ2-5, with a tentative D call TRBD2 (6 bases). Per the germline V gene, CDR1 is MDHEN and CDR2 is SYDVKM. With 7 bases removed from V and 2 bases from J, the gap between germline ends came to 14 bases. The CDR3 extends over 14 amino acids. This CDR3 reads CASTLSGSQETQYF. The CDR3 DNA reads as TGTGCCAGCACCCTTAGCGGATCTCAAGAGACCCAGTACTTC.

The V call is TRBV4-1, the J call TRBJ2-2, with 8 bases identical to TRBD1. Germline V lookup: CDR1 MGHRA, CDR2 YSYEKL. This CDR3 is 20 amino acids long. Germline trimming cut 0 bases from V and 0 bases from J; bases unmatched to any gene: 12. CDR3 in DNA: TGCGCCAGCAGCCAAGATCGGGCGGGACAGGTGCTCGCGAACACCGGGGAGCTGTTTTTT. Protein: CASSQDRAGQVLANTGELFF.

Note on this clone: Other DNA variants within this sample encode the same CDR3. This chain joins TRBV28 and TRBJ2-7, with D possibly TRBD2 on 6 matching bases. V dropped 3 bases and J dropped 2 bases, with 11 bases sitting between them. The CDR3 spans 14 residues. Germline CDR1 MDHEN, CDR2 SYDVKM. CDR3 in DNA: TGTGCCAGCAGTTTGGTGGGGACTGCCTACGAGCAGTACTTC. This encodes CASSLVGTAYEQYF. Full variable domain (rest looked up from reference TRBV28 and TRBJ2-7): DVKVTQSSRYLVKRTGEKVFLECVQDMDHENMFWYRQDPGLGLRLIYFSYDVKMKEKGDIPEGYSVSREKKERFSLILESASTNQTSMYLCASSLVGTAYEQYFGPGTRLTVT.

CDR3 sequence (DNA): TGTGCCACCCCCAAACGGACTAGCGGGAGAAGAAATGAGCAGTTCTTC. Residues: CATPKRTSGRRNEQFF. The rearrangement links TRBV7-2 to TRBJ2-1; 13 bases agree with TRBD2. V gave up 10 bases and J gave up 7 bases; unmatched junction bases: 13. Germline CDR1 and CDR2: SGHTA and FQGNSA. The length of the CDR3 is 16 residues.

The chain has TRBV7-2 and TRBJ1-1; D might be TRBD1 (5 bases). This CDR3 spans 14 amino acids. The V and J ends lost 4 bases and 1 base respectively, with 10 bases between them. Germline V lookup: CDR1 SGHTA, CDR2 FQGNSA. The CDR3 loop reads CASSSSDRNTEAFF. Written as DNA, the CDR3 is TGTGCCAGCAGCTCCTCAGACAGGAACACTGAAGCTTTCTTT.

This chain connects TRBV9 to TRBJ2-7; D perhaps matches TRBD2 (7 bases). The CDR3 extends over 14 amino acids. Germline V gene data show CDR1 as SGDLS and CDR2 as YYNGEE. Trimming stripped 5 bases from V and 2 bases from J, with 14 bases between. For the CDR3, the DNA is TGTGCCAGCAGTTTGGGAGGGACACCCTACGAGCAGTACTTC. This sequence encodes CASSLGGTPYEQYF.

This chain connects TRBV7-9 to TRBJ1-5, with 7 positions matching TRBD1. This CDR3 is built from 16 residues. CDR1 is SEHNR, CDR2 FQNEAQ, per germline (reference sequence). Unmatched junction bases numbered 15, after V lost 5 bases and J lost 8 bases. CDR3 residues: CASSKHRGGISEPQHF. The CDR3 bases are TGTGCCAGCAGCAAACACAGGGGAGGGATAAGCGAGCCCCAGCATTTT.

The chain carries TRBV9 and TRBJ2-7, with 14 nucleotides matching TRBD2. CDR1 is SGDLS and CDR2 is YYNGEE in the germline V gene. V lost 3 bases and J lost 7; bases outside the gene matches: 18. This CDR3 has 19 residues. The CDR3 loop reads CASSAHPGTSGSHTGEQYF. The CDR3 nucleotides are TGTGCCAGCAGCGCCCACCCCGGGACTAGCGGGAGCCATACGGGTGAGCAGTACTTC.

The chain links TRBV4-1 to TRBJ1-5; D gene ambiguous. CDR3 size: 15 residues. Trimming took 0 bases from V and 7 from J, leaving 13 bases between them. CDR1 is MGHRA and CDR2 is YSYEKL in the germline V gene. The CDR3 here is CASSQDVSAGQPQHF. Written as DNA, the CDR3 is TGCGCCAGCAGCCAAGATGTGAGCGCGGGGCAGCCCCAGCATTTT.

On this clone: Other DNA sequences of this sample code for an identical CDR3. This chain joins TRBV28 and TRBJ2-1; 8 nucleotides line up with TRBD2. V was clipped by 5 bases and J by 0 bases; unmatched bases: 3. Germline V gene sequence: CDR1 MDHEN, CDR2 SYDVKM. This CDR3 contains 15 residues. CDR3 sequence: CASSPRGGSYNEQFF. The CDR3, as DNA: TGTGCCAGCAGTCCCCGGGGGGGCTCCTACAATGAGCAGTTCTTC. Together with reference TRBV28 and TRBJ2-1, the CDR3 gives the full variable domain: DVKVTQSSRYLVKRTGEKVFLECVQDMDHENMFWYRQDPGLGLRLIYFSYDVKMKEKGDIPEGYSVSREKKERFSLILESASTNQTSMYLCASSPRGGSYNEQFFGPGTRLTVL.

The chain links TRBV7-2 to TRBJ1-1; weak D call: TRBD1 (6 bases). Germline assignment: CDR1 SGHTA and CDR2 FQGNSA. Deletions cut 2 bases from V and 0 bases from J, with 7 bases between. The CDR3 is 14 residues long. The CDR3 here is CASSLHRVNTEAFF. CDR3 DNA sequence: TGTGCCAGCAGCTTACACAGGGTGAACACTGAAGCTTTCTTT.

This clone was seen a single time. The chain combines TRBV5-4 with TRBJ2-1, with D possibly being TRBD1 (6 bases). V was trimmed by 5 bases and J by 0 bases, leaving 24 bases between them. The CDR3 spans 19 residues. The V gene's germline CDR1 is SGHNT and CDR2 YYREEE (reference sequence). The CDR3 DNA follows: TGTGCCAGCAGGGCGTGGGGACAAACGGGCGGCAGCTCCTACAATGAGCAGTTCTTC. This sequence encodes CASRAWGQTGGSSYNEQFF.

This chain joins TRBV20-1 and TRBJ1-1; D is uncertain. Trimming took off 6 bases at V and 10 bases at J, with 15 bases between the two ends. The CDR3 is 11 amino acids. CDR1 and CDR2 from the germline V gene are DFQATT and SNEGSKA (reference sequence). CDR3 amino acids: CSAPRAPGAFF. The DNA of the CDR3 is TGCAGTGCCCCGAGGGCCCCGGGAGCTTTCTTT.